This TCR beta chain was identified during a study of T cell responses to AZD1222 COVID-19 vaccine. Notes on the study in general: CD4 TCRs linked to vaccination spanned spike, dominating at 160-218 and 743-854.

Data came from immunoSEQ multiplex PCR; TCRdb stores just in-frame clones and leaves some out. The sample includes 160,000 or so clones, just over 90% seen only once; the top ten take roughly 4.4%. A note on this clone: Its antigen is unknown.

This CDR3 has 16 amino acids. Germline assignment: CDR1 SEHNR and CDR2 FQNEAQ (reference sequence). V lost 5 bases, J lost 1 base, and 15 bases lay in between. The starting material was peripheral blood, obtained on day 0 of MenACWY control vaccination. This receptor was identified in an adult in good health. V is TRBV7-9 and J is TRBJ1-5; D not resolved. The DNA for the CDR3 is TGTGCCAGCAGCCTCGGTGGGAGAGGGAGCAATCAGCCCCAGCATTTT. Its protein is CASSLGGRGSNQPQHF. The full variable domain, its missing parts supplied by reference TRBV7-9 and TRBJ1-5, is DTGVSQNPRHKITKRGQNVTFRCDPISEHNRLYWYRQTLGQGPEFLTYFQNEAQLEKSRLLSDRFSAERPKGSFSTLEIQRTEQGDSAMYLCASSLGGRGSNQPQHFGDGTRLSIL.